This TCR beta chain was captured by sequencing in a study of T cell responses to AZD1222 COVID-19 vaccine. Study-wide results and caveats: White British ancestry dominated among donors, who included more females, and clonal diversity was possibly underestimated. Spike regions recognized by vaccine-associated CD4 TCRs spanned the protein, led by 160-218 and 743-854. An increase in Spike-specific TCR breadth and depth was observed after two AZD1222 doses.

With 4 bases removed from V and 5 bases from J, the gap between germline ends came to 23 bases. The CDR3 loop spans 17 amino acids. Looked up from germline, CDR1 is LGHNA and CDR2 is YNFKEQ. Clones were read by immunoSEQ multiplex PCR, and TCRdb kept only the in-frame ones, dropping some. The sample consists of more than 95,000 clones, about 89% of them appearing once. Regarding this clone: Its specificity is not known.

This sequence originates from an adult in good health. This chain connects TRBV4-2 to TRBJ1-1; D may be TRBD1 (6 bases). Here the sequenced sample was peripheral blood, taken on day 0 of AZD1222 vaccination. CDR3 region: CASSPTSKQGMWTEAFF. The CDR3 nucleotides are TGTGCCAGCAGCCCGACATCAAAACAGGGTATGTGGACTGAAGCTTTCTTT.